Described below is a single T cell receptor beta chain sequence and its context. One end of the junction fails to match germline, which may point to a read error. This record belongs to a study of T cells in Graves' hyperthyroidism and ophthalmopathy. When ophthalmopathy did not progress within 18 months, Graves' hyperthyroidism was considered stable. CDR1 and CDR2 (germline): ENHRY, SYGVKD. The CDR3 loop spans 16 amino acids. Researchers took RNA transcripts and amplified the TCR beta CDR3 regions from them. RT-PCR in the first round (using the HTBI primer set) targeted the TCR CDR3. Via MiXCR, TCRdb re-called the multiplex PCR reads, giving one row per CDR3 protein. The table includes about 680,000 distinct CDR3 sequences, approximately 40% detected once.

The receptor's source is a middle-aged woman with Graves' hyperthyroidism. V gene TRBV10-3 combines with J gene TRBJ1-5, with TRBD1 matching over 9 bases. The sequencing input was blood. For the CDR3, the DNA is TGTGCCAGCAGTCAACCCGGGACAGGGAGCAATCAGCCCCAGCATTTT. Protein product: CASSQPGTGSNQPQHF.